This T cell receptor beta chain was identified during a study of T-cell reconstitution after alpha-beta-depleted transplantation in children. Unique molecular identifiers were incorporated during preparation of the TCRbeta library. TCRdb reanalysed the PCR reads using MiXCR and keeps one entry per CDR3 protein. The table shows 170,000 or so distinct CDR3 sequences, with less than 8% occurring only once. This clonotype was seen at least ten times. CDR1 is MGHRA and CDR2 is YSYEKL in the germline V gene. V was shortened by 1 base and J by 0 bases, with 16 bases between the two germline ends. The CDR3 spans 18 residues.

The chain uses TRBV4-1 and TRBJ2-1; D is undetermined. This sequence originates from a human donor who donated a stem cell graft to a child with Wiskott-Aldrich syndrome. Material: PBMCs from the stem cell graft donor, obtained from the stem cell graft. Here the CDR3 reads CASSQAPGVWTSYNEQFF. The CDR3 DNA is TGCGCCAGCAGCCAAGCTCCGGGTGTATGGACCTCCTACAATGAGCAGTTCTTC.